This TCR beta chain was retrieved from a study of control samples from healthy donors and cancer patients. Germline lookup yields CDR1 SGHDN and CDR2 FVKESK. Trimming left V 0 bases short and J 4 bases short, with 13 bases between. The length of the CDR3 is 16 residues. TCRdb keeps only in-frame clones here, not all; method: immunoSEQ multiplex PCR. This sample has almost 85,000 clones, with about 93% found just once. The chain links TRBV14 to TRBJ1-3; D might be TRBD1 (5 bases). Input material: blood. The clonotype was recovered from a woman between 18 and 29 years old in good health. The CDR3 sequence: CASSQEGGGKGNTIYF. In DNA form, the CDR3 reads TGTGCCAGCAGCCAAGAGGGTGGGGGTAAGGGAAACACCATATATTTT.